The 11 T cell receptor beta chains below come from one sample, sequenced in a study of blood T cell repertoires in COVID-19. Generated by immunoSEQ multiplex PCR, the TCRdb table keeps only in-frame clones and is missing some. The sample lists roughly 390,000 clones; 85% were seen once. The sequenced sample consisted of peripheral blood. Source of these receptors: a woman aged 18-29 years with acute or convalescent COVID-19.

The chain has TRBV5-1 and TRBJ1-1; 8 nucleotides align to TRBD1. This CDR3 comprises 14 residues. The germline gives CDR1 SGHRS, CDR2 YFSETQ. The ends lost 3 bases at V and 3 bases at J; junction bases unmatched: 4. This chain's CDR3 is CASSWGQADTEAFF. Written as DNA, the CDR3 is TGCGCCAGCAGCTGGGGACAGGCTGACACTGAAGCTTTCTTT.

This chain joins TRBV5-1 and TRBJ1-3; D gene ambiguous. The ends were cut back, 0 bases at V and 9 bases at J, with 7 bases in the middle. Germline V CDR1 and CDR2: SGHRS, YFSETQ. The CDR3 extends over 12 amino acids. The CDR3 reads CASSLDSLTIYF. The CDR3 DNA is TGCGCCAGCAGCTTGGACAGCCTCACCATATATTTT.

This chain joins TRBV5-1 and TRBJ2-7, with D possibly TRBD2 on 6 matching bases. Germline V lookup: CDR1 SGHRS, CDR2 YFSETQ. This CDR3 region has 15 residues. V lost 3 bases, J lost 7 bases, and 20 bases lay in between. The chain's CDR3 is CASSSTSLPLGEQYF. The CDR3 coding sequence is TGCGCCAGCAGCTCGACTAGTCTCCCCCTCGGAGAGCAGTACTTC.

This chain links TRBV5-4 with TRBJ2-7, with a possible D match to TRBD2 (6 bases). The CDR3 consists of 13 residues. V dropped 4 bases and J dropped 1 base, with 9 bases sitting between them. Germline CDR1 and CDR2: SGHNT and YYREEE (reference sequence). The chain's CDR3 is CASSRGVSYEQYF. For the CDR3, the DNA is TGTGCCAGCAGCCGCGGGGTTTCCTACGAGCAGTACTTC.

This clone was picked up one time. The V call is TRBV4-2, the J call TRBJ2-5; 8 bases align to TRBD1. Germline V gene lookup returns CDR1 LGHNA and CDR2 YNFKEQ. V was clipped by 1 base and J by 5 bases; unmatched bases: 3. The CDR3 loop spans 14 amino acids. The CDR3 DNA reads TGTGCCAGCAGCCAAGGCCAGGGGGCTGAGACCCAGTACTTC. Its translation: CASSQGQGAETQYF.

The rearrangement links TRBV7-9 to TRBJ2-7, with 8 bases aligning to TRBD2. CDR1 SEHNR and CDR2 FQNEAQ come from the germline V gene (reference sequence). Trimming cost V 1 base and J 4 bases; bases outside gene matches: 9. This CDR3 is 16 amino acids long. CDR3 in amino acids: CASSLGRGGLKYEQYF. The CDR3 DNA reads as TGTGCCAGCAGCTTAGGTCGGGGGGGACTAAAGTACGAGCAGTACTTC. The full variable domain, its missing parts supplied by reference TRBV7-9 and TRBJ2-7, is DTGVSQNPRHKITKRGQNVTFRCDPISEHNRLYWYRQTLGQGPEFLTYFQNEAQLEKSRLLSDRFSAERPKGSFSTLEIQRTEQGDSAMYLCASSLGRGGLKYEQYFGPGTRLTVT.

The V and J genes are TRBV4-1 and TRBJ2-2; D perhaps matches TRBD2 (6 bases). Germline lookup yields CDR1 MGHRA and CDR2 YSYEKL. V dropped 3 bases and J dropped 1 base, with 15 bases sitting between them. The CDR3 has 17 amino acids. CDR3 sequence (DNA): TGCGCCAGCAGCCAGGGGCCAGCGGGCGTGAACACCGGGGAGCTGTTTTTT. Its translation: CASSQGPAGVNTGELFF.

The chain has TRBV5-6 and TRBJ2-7; D is unclear. This CDR3 is built from 12 residues. V was clipped by 4 bases and J by 5 bases, with 10 bases between them. Germline lookup yields CDR1 SGHDT and CDR2 YYEEEE. Here the CDR3 DNA reads TGTGCCAGCAGCCTCCAACATAACGAGCAGTACTTC. It specifies CASSLQHNEQYF.

This chain uses TRBV7-6 with TRBJ2-2; TRBD1 is a possible D gene (6 bases). The germline V gene encodes CDR1 SGHVS and CDR2 FNYEAQ. The ends were cut back, 5 bases at V and 5 bases at J, with 18 bases in the middle. The CDR3 extends over 16 amino acids. CDR3 bases: TGTGCCAGCAGCACCCTTCTGGGGGCTGGGACCGGGGAGCTGTTTTTT. Its protein is CASSTLLGAGTGELFF.

The chain employs TRBV2 and TRBJ1-2, with 9 bases that match TRBD1. V was pared by 5 bases and J by 2 bases, with 3 bases of the junction left unmatched. There are 14 residues in the CDR3. Germline values: CDR1 SNHLY, CDR2 FYNNEI. CDR3 sequence: CASSPGTGNYGYTF. The DNA of the CDR3 is TGTGCCAGCAGTCCCGGGACAGGGAACTATGGCTACACCTTC.

V and J are TRBV7-3 and TRBJ2-2; D gene ambiguous. The CDR3 has 13 residues. CDR1 is SGHTA and CDR2 is FQGTGA in the germline V gene. Trimming took 5 bases from V and 6 from J, leaving 10 bases between them. In nucleotides, the CDR3 is TGTGCCAGCAGCCGAACCACAGCCGGGGAGCTGTTTTTT. As protein: CASSRTTAGELFF.